The 5 T cell receptor beta chains below all came from one sample that was sequenced in a study of cytomegalovirus exposure and HLA in healthy donors. With 60 Vbeta and 13 Jbeta primers, the PCR was carried out. Using immunoSEQ multiplex PCR, the repertoire was profiled, and TCRdb retains in-frame clones only, with some absent. The table has about 160,000 clones, just over 75% seen once. Sequenced sample: PBMCs. These TCRs come from a woman between 40 and 55 years old in good health and CMV-seronegative.

There are a few counts of this clone. The chain is built from TRBV2 and TRBJ2-5, with TRBD2 matching over 8 bases. There are 13 residues in the CDR3. CDR1 and CDR2 from the germline V gene are SNHLY and FYNNEI. The junction had 2 bases not matched to a gene; V was cut back by 6 bases and J by 2 bases. The CDR3 is CASRGTRQETQYF. The CDR3 region has the DNA TGTGCCAGCAGGGGGACTAGACAAGAGACCCAGTACTTC.

V gene TRBV30 combines with J gene TRBJ1-2; 9 nucleotides align to TRBD1. CDR3 length: 16 amino acids. J lost 6 bases, V lost 3 bases, and 14 bases had no gene match. The germline CDR1 and CDR2 sequences are GTSNPN and SVGIG (reference sequence). CDR3 in DNA: TGTGCCTGGAGCCCCTTTATCCTCGGACAGGGGAATGGCTACACCTTC. The encoded protein is CAWSPFILGQGNGYTF. Supplemented by reference TRBV30 and TRBJ1-2, the full variable domain reads SQTIHQWPATLVQPVGSPLSLECTVEGTSNPNLYWYRQAAGRGLQLLFYSVGIGQISSEVPQNLSASRPQDRQFILSSKKLLLSDSGFYLCAWSPFILGQGNGYTFGSGTRLTVV.

V is TRBV6-6 and J is TRBJ2-5; TRBD2 agrees at 11 bases. The germline CDR1 and CDR2 sequences are MNHNY and SVGAGI (reference sequence). Losses at the gene ends were 6 bases for V and 1 base for J; bases not matched to a gene: 4. The CDR3 extends over 15 amino acids. The CDR3 sequence: CASSHLAGGQETQYF. CDR3 nucleotide sequence: TGTGCCAGCAGCCACCTAGCGGGAGGCCAAGAGACCCAGTACTTC.

The CDR3 DNA reads TGTGCCAGCAGTGAAGGTCCCCGGGATACGCAGTATTTT. Its translation is CASSEGPRDTQYF. The chain employs TRBV25-1 and TRBJ2-3; D is uncertain. The CDR3 runs 13 residues. Germline V CDR1 and CDR2: MGHDK, SYGVNS. V gave up 2 bases and J gave up 6 bases, with 9 bases separating them.

The chain links TRBV11-2 to TRBJ1-6, with TRBD1 matching 10 bases. CDR1 and CDR2 from the germline V gene are SGHAT and FQNNGV. Trimming at V came to 3 bases and at J to 9 bases, leaving 5 bases not matched to a gene. This CDR3 has 15 residues. CDR3 sequence: CASSFSTGGGSPLHF. The DNA for the CDR3 is TGTGCCAGCAGCTTCTCGACAGGGGGCGGTTCACCCCTCCACTTT.